These T cell receptor beta chains were read from a single sample in a study of metastatic and nonmetastatic thyroid tumors. MiXCR was used by TCRdb to re-call the PCR reads. The sample lists some 69,000 clones, 13% to 15% occurring once. Sequencing was carried out using blood. The receptors come from a male donor with papillary thyroid cancer or a benign thyroid nodule (not recorded which). Some clones in this sample may be carry-over from other donors' samples. The CDR3 runs from the conserved cysteine through the conserved F or W. The D gene is left open where the match is weak. For some rows the clone size is stated as once, few or many, or as a class when expanded; others skip it.

cdr3_nt cdr3_aa j_call d_call v_call clone_size cdr3_length
TGTGCCAGCAGTGAATCAGGGGGACCTGAAGCTTTCTTT CASSESGGPEAFF TRBJ1-1 TRBD1 TRBV6-1 many 13
TGTGCCAGCATCCACTCTTGGTGGGAGACCCAGTACTTC CASIHSWWETQYF TRBJ2-5 - TRBV27 - 13
TGCGCCAGCAGTGAGGGGGTCTCCTATGGCTACACCTTC CASSEGVSYGYTF TRBJ1-2 - TRBV10-2 many 13
TGTGCCAGCAGCCCCGGGTGTCTAGCGGGAATGGGAACAGATACGCAGTATTTT CASSPGCLAGMGTDTQYF TRBJ2-3 TRBD2 TRBV4-2 many 18
TGTGCCAGCAGCTTGGGGGGGAAGGGCTACAATGAGCAGTTCTTC CASSLGGKGYNEQFF TRBJ2-1 - TRBV5-6 many 15
TGTGCCATCAGTGGTCTTCGTGGCTACACCTTC CAISGLRGYTF TRBJ1-2 - TRBV10-3 - 11
TGCGCCAGCAGCCAAGAAGGACCGTTGAGCACTGAAGCTTTCTTT CASSQEGPLSTEAFF TRBJ1-1 - TRBV4-1 many 15
TGTGCCAGCAGTTACGAGGACTCCTCCTACGAGCAGTACTTC CASSYEDSSYEQYF TRBJ2-7 - TRBV6-2/TRBV6-3 many 14
TGTGCCAGCAGTTCCCTAGCGGGAGAGACCGGGGAGCTGTTTTTT CASSSLAGETGELFF TRBJ2-2 TRBD2 TRBV6-1 - 15
TGTGCCAGCAGTAGGATTAGGGACAGGTACTTTTTTGTAGCTTTCTTT CASSRIRDRYFFVAFF TRBJ1-1 TRBD1 TRBV28 many 16
TGTGCCAGCAGTGAGTTAGGACTAGCGGGGACAGATACGCAGTATTTT CASSELGLAGTDTQYF TRBJ2-3 TRBD2 TRBV2 many 16
TGCGCCAGCAGGAATCCGGGACAGGGCACTGCTGGGGAGCTGTTTTTT CASRNPGQGTAGELFF TRBJ2-2 TRBD1 TRBV5-1 many 16
TGTGCCAGCAGTTTAGGGTCTGGCAGGGCCAAGAGCTCTGGAAACACCATATATTTT CASSLGSGRAKSSGNTIYF TRBJ1-3 - TRBV28 many 19
TGTGCCAGCAGCCTTACAGGGGGTTCACCCTATGTCTACACCTTC CASSLTGGSPYVYTF TRBJ1-2 TRBD1 TRBV7-9 - 15
TGTGCCAGCAGTTTAGAGCCAGCGGGAGGGACAGATACGCAGTATTTT CASSLEPAGGTDTQYF TRBJ2-3 TRBD2 TRBV12-3/TRBV12-4 many 16
TGTGCCAGCAGTTACTCACTTTTGACTAGCGGGAGAATCCACGAGCAGTACTTC CASSYSLLTSGRIHEQYF TRBJ2-7 TRBD2 TRBV6-2/TRBV6-3 - 18
TGTGCCAGCAGTTACCCGCAGGGTCCCAACAATGAGCAGTTCTTC CASSYPQGPNNEQFF TRBJ2-1 - TRBV6-5 many 15
TGTGCCACCAGCAGACCTAGCGGGAGCCCATACGAGCAGTACTTC CATSRPSGSPYEQYF TRBJ2-7 TRBD2 TRBV15 many 15
TGCGCCAGCAGCTGGGGACAGGCCTCTGGAAACACCATATATTTT CASSWGQASGNTIYF TRBJ1-3 TRBD1 TRBV5-1 many 15
TGTGCAGTAAGCGGGACAGGGAATGAAAAACTGTTTTTT CAVSGTGNEKLFF TRBJ1-4 TRBD1 TRBV2 many 13
TGCAGTGCTAACAGGGCTAACTATGGCTACACCTTC CSANRANYGYTF TRBJ1-2 - TRBV20-1 many 12
TGTGCCAGCAGTTACCCGGGACAGGGGGCAGATACGCAGTATTTT CASSYPGQGADTQYF TRBJ2-3 TRBD1 TRBV6-5 many 15
TGTGCCAGCTCTCCGCGGGGGGTGGACCCAACGAGTGGTTCCAATGAGCAGTTCTTC CASSPRGVDPTSGSNEQFF TRBJ2-1 TRBD2 TRBV18 many 19
TGTGCCAGCTCACCACCGGGCACAGGGGGGGAGCAGTACTTC CASSPPGTGGEQYF TRBJ2-7 TRBD1 TRBV18 many 14
TGTGCCAGCAGTTACGGGACCTCAAGGGACACTGAAGCTTTCTTT CASSYGTSRDTEAFF TRBJ1-1 - TRBV6-5 many 15